These 24 T cell receptor beta chains share one sample of origin, sequenced in a study of T cell repertoires in cytomegalovirus infection. These receptors' antigens are unknown. TCRdb re-called the reads through MiXCR, storing one row per CDR3 protein. The repertoire holds around 110,000 distinct CDR3 sequences, with 10% as singletons. The material sequenced was PBMCs, sequenced either directly or after in vitro stimulation (not recorded which). These TCRs come from a human donor in good health (CMV status not recorded). Some clones in this sample may be carry-over from other donors' samples.

In its sample, this clonotype was seen many times. CDR3 amino acids: CASSLSNSNQPQHF. The CDR3 DNA follows: TGTGCCAGCAGCTTATCCAATAGCAATCAGCCCCAGCATTTT. The chain links TRBV7-2 to TRBJ1-5, with D hard to call. V shed 2 bases and J shed 0 bases, with 5 bases lying between them. Per germline, CDR1 SGHTA and CDR2 FQGNSA. CDR3 length equals 14 residues.

V gene TRBV6-5 combines with J gene TRBJ1-6; 10 bases line up with TRBD1. Germline V gene lookup returns CDR1 MNHEY and CDR2 SVGAGI. The CDR3 spans 16 residues. The ends lost 4 bases at V and 6 bases at J; junction bases unmatched: 6. This CDR3 reads CASSLGQGIGNSPLHF. CDR3 DNA sequence: TGTGCCAGCAGTTTGGGACAGGGGATCGGTAATTCACCCCTCCACTTT.

In this sample, this clonotype turned up many times. V gene TRBV2 combines with J gene TRBJ1-4; 7 nucleotides match TRBD1. In germline, CDR1 is SNHLY, CDR2 FYNNEI. This CDR3 region has 14 residues. V shed 7 bases, J shed 6 bases, and the junction held 8 bases outside the gene matches. Here the CDR3 reads CASMGGQTYEKLFF. For the CDR3, the DNA is TGTGCCAGCATGGGGGGACAGACTTATGAAAAACTGTTTTTT. The full variable domain, its missing parts supplied by reference TRBV2 and TRBJ1-4, is EPEVTQTPSHQVTQMGQEVILRCVPISNHLYFYWYRQILGQKVEFLVSFYNNEISEKSEIFDDQFSVERPDGSNFTLKIRSTKLEDSAMYFCASMGGQTYEKLFFGSGTQLSVL.

This chain uses TRBV6-2 or TRBV6-3 with TRBJ1-1; 7 bases line up with TRBD1. The V gene's germline CDR1 is MNHEY and CDR2 SVGEGT. The CDR3 has 13 amino acids. Trimming at V came to 6 bases and at J to 5 bases, leaving 6 bases not matched to a gene. The CDR3 nucleotides are TGTGCCAGCAGGGCACAGGGGAGTACTGAAGCTTTCTTT. Encoded protein: CASRAQGSTEAFF.

This clonotype was detected many times. This chain joins TRBV7-9 and TRBJ2-3; the D gene could be TRBD1 or TRBD2 (5 bases each). CDR1 and CDR2 from the germline V gene are SEHNR and FQNEAQ (reference sequence). Trimming cost V 5 bases and J 1 base, with 7 bases left between them. CDR3 length: 13 residues. CDR3 bases: TGTGCCAGCAGCGTGGGGGGCACAGATACGCAGTATTTT. This translates into CASSVGGTDTQYF.

V is TRBV6-6 and J is TRBJ1-2, with TRBD1 as a possible D gene (6 bases). Germline CDR1 reads MNHNY; CDR2 reads SVGAGI (reference sequence). Trimming cost V 4 bases and J 8 bases, with 14 bases left between them. This CDR3 spans 13 amino acids. The CDR3 region is CASSSIQGYGYTF. As DNA, the CDR3 is TGTGCCAGCAGTTCGATACAGGGCTACGGCTACACCTTC.

This clonotype was recorded a few times. Its ends do not fully match the called genes, so a read error is possible. The CDR3 protein is CASSPRDYDEQFF. DNA of the CDR3: TGTGCCAGCTCACCACGGGACTACGATGAGCAGTTCTTC. The rearrangement uses TRBV18 and TRBJ2-1, with 7 bases that match TRBD2. The length of the CDR3 is 13 residues. Germline CDR1 and CDR2: KGHSH and LQKENI.

This clonotype has a handful of counts. The CDR3 protein is CASSLTSGRTTDTQYF. CDR3 sequence (DNA): TGCGCCAGCAGCTTGACTAGCGGGAGGACCACAGATACGCAGTATTTT. J is TRBJ2-3 and V is TRBV5-1; the match to TRBD2 covers 12 bases. Trimming cost V 1 base and J 2 bases; bases outside gene matches: 2. CDR1 is SGHRS, CDR2 YFSETQ, per germline. The CDR3 spans 16 residues.

This clonotype was observed many times. The chain combines TRBV28 with TRBJ2-5, with 11 bases identical to TRBD2. Germline CDR1 MDHEN, CDR2 SYDVKM. CDR3 length: 16 residues. V gave up 5 bases and J gave up 3 bases; unmatched junction bases: 8. The CDR3: CASSDYSGGGKETQYF. As DNA, the CDR3 is TGTGCCAGCAGTGACTATAGCGGGGGGGGGAAAGAGACCCAGTACTTC.

This clonotype was observed at least ten times. V and J are TRBV12-3 or TRBV12-4 and TRBJ2-3; D gene ambiguous. V lost 1 base and J 1 base, leaving 12 bases between the germline ends. There are 16 residues in the CDR3. The CDR3 DNA is TGTGCCAGCAGTTTAGGAATGACCGACCGCACAGATACGCAGTATTTT. Translation: CASSLGMTDRTDTQYF.

This clonotype was counted between two and nine times. The V and J genes are TRBV27 and TRBJ2-1; D possibly matches TRBD1 or TRBD2 (6 bases each). The V gene's germline CDR1 is MNHEY and CDR2 SMNVEV (reference sequence). The CDR3 extends over 15 amino acids. Trimming cost V 2 bases and J 2 bases, with 10 bases left between them. CDR3 bases: TGTGCCAGCAGTTTAAGGGGGACTCCCTACAATGAGCAGTTCTTC. Protein product: CASSLRGTPYNEQFF.

This clonotype showed up many times. The gene calls are TRBV7-9 and TRBJ2-1; 15 bases agree with TRBD2. The CDR3 is 17 amino acids. Germline CDR1 is SEHNR and CDR2 is FQNEAQ (reference sequence). With 5 bases clipped from V and 5 bases from J, the junction kept 7 bases outside the gene matches. The CDR3 sequence is CASSPGTSGRIHNEQFF. CDR3 DNA sequence: TGTGCCAGCAGCCCCGGGACTAGCGGGAGGATCCACAATGAGCAGTTCTTC. Based on the CDR3 plus reference TRBV7-9 and TRBJ2-1, the full variable domain is DTGVSQNPRHKITKRGQNVTFRCDPISEHNRLYWYRQTLGQGPEFLTYFQNEAQLEKSRLLSDRFSAERPKGSFSTLEIQRTEQGDSAMYLCASSPGTSGRIHNEQFFGPGTRLTVL.

The chain recombines TRBV4-3 with TRBJ1-4; D not resolved. Germline lookup yields CDR1 LGHNA and CDR2 YSLEER. V lost 0 bases and J lost 7, with 6 bases in between. This CDR3 spans 13 amino acids. CDR3 residues: CASSQDEGEKLFF. In DNA form, the CDR3 reads TGCGCCAGCAGCCAAGATGAAGGTGAAAAACTGTTTTTT.

DNA of the CDR3: TGTGCCAGCAGCCAGGGGACCGCATTCGGAGAGCTGTTTTTT. Residues: CASSQGTAFGELFF. The chain uses TRBV13 and TRBJ2-2, with a weak D call TRBD1 (6 bases). The CDR3 runs to 14 residues. V was cut by 5 bases and J by 11 bases, with 18 bases left in between. Germline V CDR1 and CDR2: PRHDT, FYEKMQ (reference sequence).

This clonotype was detected ten times or more. The chain uses TRBV6-1 and TRBJ2-7; 7 nucleotides align to TRBD1. CDR3 length: 13 residues. CDR1 and CDR2 (germline): MNHNS, SASEGT. The V and J ends lost 5 bases and 4 bases, in that order; junction bases with no gene match: 5. The CDR3 sequence is CASSRDRRYEQYV. The DNA for the CDR3 is TGTGCCAGCAGTCGGGACAGACGGTACGAGCAGTACGTC.

This clonotype was counted ten times or more. The chain joins TRBV24-1 to TRBJ2-1; 9 nucleotides line up with TRBD1. The CDR3 spans 19 residues. The germline V gene encodes CDR1 KGHDR and CDR2 SFDVKD. V lost 3 bases, J lost 1 base, and 12 bases stayed unmatched. CDR3 DNA sequence: TGTGCCACCAGTGATAACCAATACAGGGGGCCCAGGTCCTACAATGAGCAGTTCTTC. Translation: CATSDNQYRGPRSYNEQFF.

Many counts were recorded for this clonotype. The chain is built from TRBV12-3 or TRBV12-4 and TRBJ1-2, with D possibly TRBD1 on 5 matching bases. V was shortened by 5 bases and J by 7 bases, with 23 bases between the two germline ends. This CDR3 contains 16 residues. The CDR3 reads CASSPRGGGAQGGYTF. The CDR3 DNA reads as TGTGCCAGCAGTCCCCGGGGTGGAGGAGCCCAGGGTGGCTACACCTTC.

This clonotype was recorded at least ten times. The V and J genes are TRBV20-1 and TRBJ1-4; 7 nucleotides align to TRBD1. Germline loops: CDR1 DFQATT, CDR2 SNEGSKA (reference sequence). Trimming removed 5 bases from V and 4 bases from J; junction bases left unmatched: 4. The CDR3 contains 13 residues. This CDR3 reads CSAPGTVNEKLFF. In DNA, the CDR3 is TGCAGTGCTCCCGGGACAGTTAATGAAAAACTGTTTTTT.

This clonotype was seen repeatedly, ten times or more. V and J are TRBV6-2 or TRBV6-3 and TRBJ2-1; 12 nucleotides align to TRBD2. The CDR3 contains 15 residues. Per the germline V gene, CDR1 is MNHEY and CDR2 is SVGEGT. V shed 6 bases, J shed 5 bases, and the junction held 5 bases outside the gene matches. The CDR3 DNA follows: TGTGCCAGCAGATCGCTAGCGGGAGGGCACAATGAGCAGTTCTTC. It is translated as CASRSLAGGHNEQFF.

This clonotype has more than one count but fewer than ten. The chain employs TRBV7-9 and TRBJ1-2; D is unresolved. V was shortened by 2 bases and J by 8 bases, with 9 bases between the two germline ends. The germline V gene encodes CDR1 SEHNR and CDR2 FQNEAQ (reference sequence). This CDR3 is 12 amino acids long. CDR3 DNA sequence: TGTGCCAGCAGCTTATCGGAGGAGGGCTACACCTTC. Protein sequence: CASSLSEEGYTF. The full variable domain, completed using reference TRBV7-9 and TRBJ1-2, is DTGVSQNPRHKITKRGQNVTFRCDPISEHNRLYWYRQTLGQGPEFLTYFQNEAQLEKSRLLSDRFSAERPKGSFSTLEIQRTEQGDSAMYLCASSLSEEGYTFGSGTRLTVV.

This clonotype came up a few times. The gene calls are TRBV28 and TRBJ2-1, with 9 bases aligning to TRBD2. The CDR3 has 15 residues. The germline V gene has CDR1 MDHEN and CDR2 SYDVKM. V was pared by 2 bases and J by 12 bases, with 11 bases of the junction left unmatched. The chain's CDR3 is CASSLGLAGIRRQFF. As DNA, the CDR3 is TGTGCCAGCAGTTTAGGGCTAGCGGGAATCCGTAGGCAGTTCTTC. Complete variable domain (other parts from reference TRBV28 and TRBJ2-1): DVKVTQSSRYLVKRTGEKVFLECVQDMDHENMFWYRQDPGLGLRLIYFSYDVKMKEKGDIPEGYSVSREKKERFSLILESASTNQTSMYLCASSLGLAGIRRQFFGPGTRLTVL.

The genes are TRBV15 and TRBJ1-1; no firm D call. Trimming shortened V by 0 bases and J by 1 base, and 9 bases separated the two germline ends. Germline CDR1 reads LNHNV; CDR2 reads YYDKDF (reference sequence). The CDR3 has 15 residues. CDR3 nucleotides: TGTGCCACCAGCAGAGACCGAAAAGGGAACACTGAAGCTTTCTTT. It is translated as CATSRDRKGNTEAFF.

This clonotype was seen only a few times. The V call is TRBV6-5, the J call TRBJ1-2; the D gene is possibly TRBD1 (6 bases). Germline CDR1 MNHEY, CDR2 SVGAGI. Trimming cost V 10 bases and J 0 bases, with 15 bases left between them. The CDR3 extends over 14 amino acids. The CDR3 region is CATLGGSANYGYTF. CDR3 coding DNA: TGTGCCACCCTAGGGGGTTCAGCTAACTATGGCTACACCTTC.

There are many counts of this clonotype. V and J are TRBV7-2 and TRBJ1-1; D call uncertain. Trimming pared 0 bases from V and 0 bases from J, leaving 11 bases between. CDR1 is SGHTA, CDR2 FQGNSA, per germline. The CDR3 is 16 amino acids. This CDR3 reads CASSLAGQSMNTEAFF. The CDR3 nucleotides are TGTGCCAGCAGCTTAGCTGGGCAGAGCATGAACACTGAAGCTTTCTTT.